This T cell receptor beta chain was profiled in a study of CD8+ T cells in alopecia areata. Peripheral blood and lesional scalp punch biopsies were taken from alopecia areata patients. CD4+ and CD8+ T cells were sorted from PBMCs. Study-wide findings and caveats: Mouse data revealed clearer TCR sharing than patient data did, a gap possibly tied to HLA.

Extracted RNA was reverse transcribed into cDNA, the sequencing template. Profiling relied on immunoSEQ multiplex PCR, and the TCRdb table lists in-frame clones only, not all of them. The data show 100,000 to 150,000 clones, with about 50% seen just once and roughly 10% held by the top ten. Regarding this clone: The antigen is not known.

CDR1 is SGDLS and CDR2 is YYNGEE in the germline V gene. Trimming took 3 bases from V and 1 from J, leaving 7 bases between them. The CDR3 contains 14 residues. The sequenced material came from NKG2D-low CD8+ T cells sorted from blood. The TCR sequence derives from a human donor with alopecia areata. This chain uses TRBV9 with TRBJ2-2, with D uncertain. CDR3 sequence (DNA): TGTGCCAGCAGCGCCCCTTTGAACACCGGGGAGCTGTTTTTT. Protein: CASSAPLNTGELFF.